Described below is a single T cell receptor beta chain sequence and its context. The method was immunoSEQ multiplex PCR; TCRdb's version includes in-frame clones alone and lacks a portion of them. The sample lists tens of thousands of clones, about 92% occurring once. The data derive from a study of T cell changes during pregnancy in multiple sclerosis. The CDR3 spans 13 residues. The V gene lost 5 bases and the J gene lost 1 base, with 8 bases spanning the gap. The germline gives CDR1 SEHNR, CDR2 FQNEAQ (reference sequence). The chain employs TRBV7-9 and TRBJ2-5; TRBD1 might be the D (6 bases). This receptor was obtained from a female donor with multiple sclerosis, enrolled in a pregnancy study. Sequencing used peripheral blood, obtained in the first trimester of pregnancy. The CDR3 region has the DNA TGTGCCAGCAGCCCGGACAGCCAAGAGACCCAGTACTTC. Translation gives CASSPDSQETQYF.